These 18 T cell receptor beta chains were sequenced from one sample in a study of T-cell reconstitution after alpha-beta-depleted transplantation in children. The TCRbeta library incorporated unique molecular identifiers. A single record per CDR3 protein comes from TCRdb applying MiXCR to the PCR reads. Of 480,000 or so distinct CDR3 sequences in the sample, roughly a tenth were seen once. Sequences were derived from PBMCs, sampled before TCRalphabeta/CD19-depleted stem cell transplant. The receptor set was obtained from a child aged 2 to 9 with inherited bone marrow failure, due to receive a stem cell transplant.

Only a few counts were recorded for this clonotype. The rearrangement links TRBV5-1 to TRBJ2-7; the match to TRBD2 covers 11 bases. After removal of 4 bases from V and 7 bases from J, the junction contained 13 bases not matched to a gene. Germline CDR1 SGHRS, CDR2 YFSETQ. The CDR3 has 16 amino acids. CDR3 amino acids: CASSPPGLAEVGEQYF. The CDR3 DNA follows: TGCGCCAGCAGCCCGCCGGGACTAGCGGAGGTGGGGGAGCAGTACTTC.

In its sample, this clonotype was seen many times. The gene calls are TRBV29-1 and TRBJ2-3; D gene ambiguous. The V end lost 3 bases, the J end lost 0 bases, and 13 bases lay between the germline ends. The CDR3 has 15 residues. Germline loops: CDR1 SQVTM, CDR2 ANQGSEA. The CDR3 DNA follows: TGCAGCGTTGAGGCCAGGCTAACTAGCACAGATACGCAGTATTTT. This sequence encodes CSVEARLTSTDTQYF.

In this sample, this clonotype turned up a few times. This rearrangement joins TRBV7-2 to TRBJ2-5; no reliable D call. The germline V gene has CDR1 SGHTA and CDR2 FQGNSA. The CDR3 is made up of 17 amino acids. V was pared by 4 bases and J by 5 bases, with 23 bases between. This chain's CDR3 is CASSSRTNPDVGETQYF. CDR3 DNA: TGTGCCAGCAGCTCCCGGACCAACCCAGACGTGGGGGAGACCCAGTACTTC.

The chain uses TRBV6-5 and TRBJ2-7; D is ambiguous. Germline lookup yields CDR1 MNHEY and CDR2 SVGAGI. V shed 0 bases and J shed 4 bases, with 10 bases lying between them. This CDR3 region has 14 residues. Written as DNA, the CDR3 is TGTGCCAGCAGTTACTCCCGGGTTCGGTACGAGCAGTACTTC. It translates to CASSYSRVRYEQYF.

This clonotype was counted only a few times. The chain has TRBV12-3 or TRBV12-4 and TRBJ1-4, with D perhaps TRBD1 (5 bases). Trimming removed 5 bases at V and 9 bases at J, with 16 bases between. The CDR3 has 14 amino acids. The CDR3 sequence: CASSTTGLIKKLFF. CDR3 in DNA: TGTGCCAGCAGTACGACGGGACTGATAAAAAAACTGTTTTTT.

This clonotype was observed a few times. The CDR3 region is CSAADRGQYEQYF. As DNA, the CDR3 is TGCAGCGCCGCCGACAGGGGGCAATACGAGCAGTACTTC. V usage is TRBV29-1 and J usage is TRBJ2-7; TRBD1 matches 10 bases. CDR1 and CDR2 from the germline V gene are SQVTM and ANQGSEA. The CDR3 consists of 13 residues. V lost 7 bases, J lost 4 bases, and 7 bases stayed unmatched.

The sample holds a few counts of this clonotype. The V and J genes are TRBV7-9 and TRBJ1-2; no clear D gene. CDR1 is SEHNR, CDR2 FQNEAQ, per germline (reference sequence). The V end was cut by 5 bases, the J end by 4 bases, with 17 bases between. This CDR3 comprises 15 residues. Here the CDR3 DNA reads TGTGCCAGCAGCCCCCGGCAGCTAGAGGGCTATGGCTACACCTTC. The encoded protein is CASSPRQLEGYGYTF.

With respect to this clonotype: A read error may produce the germline difference seen at one junction end. The chain carries TRBV20-1 and TRBJ2-2; D unresolved. Germline CDR1 is DFQATT and CDR2 is SNEGSKA (reference sequence). The CDR3 consists of 14 residues. The CDR3 DNA reads as TGCAGTTCTAGGCCCAGCGCGAACACCGGGGAGCTGTTTTTT. Its translation: CSSRPSANTGELFF.

This clonotype was detected ten times or more. The chain joins TRBV3-1 to TRBJ2-5, with 9 bases matching TRBD2. With V trimmed by 2 bases and J by 6 bases, 10 bases remained unmatched. CDR3 length equals 16 residues. Germline-derived CDR1 and CDR2 are LGHDT and YNNKEL (reference sequence). CDR3 in amino acids: CASSQPYSGREKTQYF. The CDR3 DNA reads as TGTGCCAGCAGCCAACCTTATAGCGGGAGAGAAAAGACCCAGTACTTC.

This clonotype came up many times. The V and J genes are TRBV20-1 and TRBJ2-7; D is unclear. With 3 bases removed from V and 1 base from J, the gap between germline ends came to 10 bases. The CDR3 has 13 residues. The germline V gene encodes CDR1 DFQATT and CDR2 SNEGSKA (reference sequence). CDR3 DNA sequence: TGCAGTGCTAGTCTCAGCTCGTCCTACGAGCAGTACTTC. Translated, it gives CSASLSSSYEQYF.

V usage is TRBV11-2 and J usage is TRBJ2-2; TRBD1 agrees at 9 bases. After removal of 5 bases from V and 6 bases from J, the junction contained 4 bases not matched to a gene. This CDR3 is 14 amino acids long. Germline V lookup: CDR1 SGHAT, CDR2 FQNNGV. In DNA form, the CDR3 reads TGTGCCAGCAGCATGGACAGGGGCGCCGGGGAGCTGTTTTTT. It encodes CASSMDRGAGELFF.

Of note for this clonotype: Given a much more abundant clone one base away, this may be a read error. This sequence joins TRBV11-2 and TRBJ2-1; 7 bases map to TRBD1. CDR1 is SGHAT, CDR2 FQNNGV, per germline. Trimming took 6 bases from V and 0 from J; bases not matched to a gene: 5. The CDR3 is 15 amino acids. The CDR3 DNA is TGTGCCAGCAGAAAAGCAGGGGGCTCCTACAATGAGCAGTTCTTC. It encodes CASRKAGGSYNEQFF.

The chain couples TRBV5-1 to TRBJ2-5; the match to TRBD2 covers 12 bases. Trimming cost V 10 bases and J 4 bases; bases outside gene matches: 8. CDR1 and CDR2 (germline): SGHRS, YFSETQ. The CDR3 consists of 14 residues. The CDR3, as DNA: TGCGCCTCCCTAGCGGGAGGGCCGGGAGAGACCCAGTACTTC. Translated, it gives CASLAGGPGETQYF.

This clonotype showed up many times. This chain links TRBV6-5 with TRBJ2-3, with D perhaps TRBD2 (5 bases). V lost 2 bases and J lost 4, with 7 bases in between. The CDR3 runs to 13 residues. Germline assignment: CDR1 MNHEY and CDR2 SVGAGI. CDR3 residues: CASSYGRADTQYF. The CDR3 DNA sequence: TGTGCCAGCAGTTACGGGAGAGCAGATACGCAGTATTTT.

This clonotype was detected many times. The chain employs TRBV20-1 and TRBJ2-5, with D possibly TRBD1 on 6 matching bases. The germline V gene has CDR1 DFQATT and CDR2 SNEGSKA (reference sequence). The CDR3 is made up of 16 amino acids. The V and J ends lost 3 bases and 3 bases respectively, with 20 bases between them. The CDR3 sequence is CSASRLGTTSKETQYF. CDR3 nucleotide sequence: TGCAGTGCTAGCCGCCTAGGGACAACGTCTAAAGAGACCCAGTACTTC.

This chain uses TRBV10-3 with TRBJ2-2, with 14 bases fitting TRBD2. This CDR3 region has 20 residues. V gave up 0 bases and J gave up 3 bases; unmatched junction bases: 9. CDR1 ENHRY and CDR2 SYGVKD come from the germline V gene. CDR3 sequence: CAISESAAGLAGVYTGELFF. The CDR3 DNA is TGTGCCATCAGTGAGTCGGCTGCGGGACTAGCGGGAGTGTACACCGGGGAGCTGTTTTTT.

There are many counts of this clonotype. The V call is TRBV12-3 or TRBV12-4, the J call TRBJ2-2; 8 bases are a match to TRBD2. The CDR3 consists of 14 residues. After removal of 9 bases from V and 9 bases from J, the junction contained 12 bases not matched to a gene. The CDR3 reads CASPGGGRWWELFF. CDR3 DNA: TGTGCCAGTCCCGGCGGCGGGAGGTGGTGGGAGCTGTTTTTT.

CDR3: CASSIDREGLDNEQFF. CDR3 DNA sequence: TGTGCCAGTAGTATAGATCGGGAGGGTCTTGACAATGAGCAGTTCTTC. The chain has TRBV19 and TRBJ2-1; TRBD2 aligns across 8 bases. There are 16 residues in the CDR3. V was clipped by 0 bases and J by 5 bases; unmatched bases: 6. Germline loops: CDR1 LNHDA, CDR2 SQIVND (reference sequence).